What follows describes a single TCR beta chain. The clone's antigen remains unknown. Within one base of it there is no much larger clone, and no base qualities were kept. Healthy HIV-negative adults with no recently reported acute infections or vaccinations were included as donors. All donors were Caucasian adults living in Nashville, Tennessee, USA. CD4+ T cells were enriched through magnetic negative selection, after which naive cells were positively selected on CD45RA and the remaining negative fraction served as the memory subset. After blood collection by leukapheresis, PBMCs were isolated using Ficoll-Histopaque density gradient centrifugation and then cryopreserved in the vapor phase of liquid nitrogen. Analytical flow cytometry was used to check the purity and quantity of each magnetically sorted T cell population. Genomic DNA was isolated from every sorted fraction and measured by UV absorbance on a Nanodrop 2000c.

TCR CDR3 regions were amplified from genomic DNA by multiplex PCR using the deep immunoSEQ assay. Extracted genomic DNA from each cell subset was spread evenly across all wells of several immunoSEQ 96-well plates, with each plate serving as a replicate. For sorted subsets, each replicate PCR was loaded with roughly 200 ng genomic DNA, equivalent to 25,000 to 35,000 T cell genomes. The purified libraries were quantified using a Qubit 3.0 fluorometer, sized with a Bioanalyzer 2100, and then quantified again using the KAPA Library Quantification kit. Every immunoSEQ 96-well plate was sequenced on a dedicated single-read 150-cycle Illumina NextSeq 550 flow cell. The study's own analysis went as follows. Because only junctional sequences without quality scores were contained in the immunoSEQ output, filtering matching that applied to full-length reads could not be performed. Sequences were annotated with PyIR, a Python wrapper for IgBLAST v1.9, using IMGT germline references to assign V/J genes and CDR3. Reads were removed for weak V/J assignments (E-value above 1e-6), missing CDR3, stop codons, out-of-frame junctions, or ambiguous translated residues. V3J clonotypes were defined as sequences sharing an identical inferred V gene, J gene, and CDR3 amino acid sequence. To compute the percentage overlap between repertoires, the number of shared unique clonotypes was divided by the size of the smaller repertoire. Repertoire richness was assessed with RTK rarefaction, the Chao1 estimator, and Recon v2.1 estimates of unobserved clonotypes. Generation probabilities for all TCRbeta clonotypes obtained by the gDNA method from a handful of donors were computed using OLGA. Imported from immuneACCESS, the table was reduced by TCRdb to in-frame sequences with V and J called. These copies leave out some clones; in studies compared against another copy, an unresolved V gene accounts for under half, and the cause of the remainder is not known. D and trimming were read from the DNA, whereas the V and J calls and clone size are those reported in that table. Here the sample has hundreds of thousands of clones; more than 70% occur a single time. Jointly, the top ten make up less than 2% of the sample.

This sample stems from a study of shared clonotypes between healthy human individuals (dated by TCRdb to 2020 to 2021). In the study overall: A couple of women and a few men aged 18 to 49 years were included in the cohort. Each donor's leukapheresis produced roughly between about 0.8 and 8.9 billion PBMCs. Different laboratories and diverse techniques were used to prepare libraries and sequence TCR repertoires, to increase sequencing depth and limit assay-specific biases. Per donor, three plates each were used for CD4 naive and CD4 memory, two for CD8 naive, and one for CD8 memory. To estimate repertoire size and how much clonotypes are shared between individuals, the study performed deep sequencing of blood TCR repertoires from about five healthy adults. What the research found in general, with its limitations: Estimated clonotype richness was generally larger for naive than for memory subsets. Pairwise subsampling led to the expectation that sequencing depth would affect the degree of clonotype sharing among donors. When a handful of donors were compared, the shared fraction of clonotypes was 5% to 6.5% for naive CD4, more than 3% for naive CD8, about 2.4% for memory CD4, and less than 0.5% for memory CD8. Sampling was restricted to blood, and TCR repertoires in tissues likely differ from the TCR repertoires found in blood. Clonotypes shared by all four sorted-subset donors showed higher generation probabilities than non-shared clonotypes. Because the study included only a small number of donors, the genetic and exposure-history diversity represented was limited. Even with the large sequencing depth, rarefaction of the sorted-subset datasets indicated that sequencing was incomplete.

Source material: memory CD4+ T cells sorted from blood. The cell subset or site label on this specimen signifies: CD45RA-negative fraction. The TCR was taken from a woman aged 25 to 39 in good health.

The CDR3 is CASSLALRLGSYNEQFF. The nucleotides are TGTGCCAGCAGCTTAGCCCTCAGACTGGGCTCCTACAATGAGCAGTTCTTC. The chain couples TRBV7-2 to TRBJ2-1; no D gene can be assigned with confidence. From a lookup of the germline V gene, CDR1 and CDR2 are SGHTA and FQGNSA. The CDR3 holds 17 amino acids from the cysteine to the phenylalanine. The sequence is cut down to CDR3 DNA, 51 bases in frame from base 1. A distance of 12 bases separates the germline ends of V and J, which lose 0 bases and 0 bases respectively.